These 8 T cell receptor beta chains share one sample of origin, sequenced in a study of blood T cell repertoires in COVID-19. Profiling relied on immunoSEQ multiplex PCR, and the TCRdb table lists in-frame clones only, not all of them. The sample carries about 500,000 clones, around 90% recorded once. Sample: PBMCs or T cells enriched from blood (not recorded which). The receptors originated from a woman between 18 and 29 years old who had recovered from COVID-19.

This chain connects TRBV19 to TRBJ2-1; D gene uncertain. Trimming shortened V by 3 bases and J by 0 bases, and 12 bases separated the two germline ends. The CDR3 consists of 16 residues. Germline V gene lookup returns CDR1 LNHDA and CDR2 SQIVND (reference sequence). This CDR3 reads CASSMVARSSYNEQFF. CDR3 nucleotide sequence: TGTGCCAGTAGTATGGTCGCCCGCAGCTCCTACAATGAGCAGTTCTTC.

About this clone: The junction departs from germline at one end; a sequencing error may be responsible. This chain connects TRBV30 to TRBJ2-7, with TRBD1 identical over 7 bases. The CDR3 runs 12 residues. Germline CDR1 GTSNPN, CDR2 SVGIG (reference sequence). The CDR3 DNA follows: TGTGCCTGGAGTGTTGGAAGGTCAGGGGGTCACTTC. This sequence encodes CAWSVGRSGGHF.

V and J are TRBV12-3 or TRBV12-4 and TRBJ1-2, with 8 bases identical to TRBD1. J was trimmed by 12 bases and V by 4 bases; bases with no gene match: 10. CDR3 length: 13 amino acids. CDR3 bases: TGTGCCAGCAGTTCACCGGACAGGGCCGGGGACACCTTC. Its protein is CASSSPDRAGDTF.

J is TRBJ2-1 and V is TRBV3-1 (or the pseudogene TRBV3-2), with 10 bases that match TRBD2. The CDR3 contains 14 residues. CDR1 LGHDT and CDR2 YNNKEL come from the germline V gene (reference sequence). V was pared by 2 bases and J by 6 bases, with 1 base of the junction left unmatched. In DNA, the CDR3 is TGTGCCAGCAGCCAACAGCGGGGGGGCAATGAGCAGTTCTTC. Amino acids: CASSQQRGGNEQFF.

This chain connects TRBV4-1 to TRBJ1-5, with TRBD1 identical over 10 bases. The V gene's germline CDR1 is MGHRA and CDR2 YSYEKL. The V segment lost 4 bases and the J segment 5 bases; nucleotides outside the gene matches: 5. This CDR3 spans 15 amino acids. CDR3 in DNA: TGCGCCAGCAGCCCTTGGGACAGGGGATATCAGCCCCAGCATTTT. Translation gives CASSPWDRGYQPQHF.

The chain links TRBV9 to TRBJ2-1, with 7 bases lining up with TRBD1. The junction had 12 bases not matched to a gene; V was cut back by 3 bases and J by 6 bases. The CDR3 is 16 amino acids. Germline lookup yields CDR1 SGDLS and CDR2 YYNGEE. The CDR3 loop reads CASSAGTELFGNEQFF. In nucleotides, the CDR3 is TGTGCCAGCAGCGCAGGGACAGAACTTTTCGGCAATGAGCAGTTCTTC.

This clone occurred a few times. V is TRBV19 and J is TRBJ1-4, with unresolved D. The CDR3 extends over 13 amino acids. V shed 6 bases and J shed 7 bases, with 12 bases lying between them. Germline lookup yields CDR1 LNHDA and CDR2 SQIVND (reference sequence). This CDR3 reads CASSLLRGEKLFF. The DNA for the CDR3 is TGTGCCAGTAGCCTGCTGAGAGGTGAAAAACTGTTTTTT.

The J gene is TRBJ2-5, the V gene TRBV5-5; D is perhaps TRBD2 (6 bases). V gave up 6 bases and J gave up 5 bases, with 17 bases separating them. The length of the CDR3 is 14 residues. The germline gives CDR1 SGHKS, CDR2 YYEKEE (reference sequence). The CDR3 DNA sequence: TGTGCCAGCACCGAAGGAGGGGCCCGGGAGACCCAGTACTTC. It codes for CASTEGGARETQYF.